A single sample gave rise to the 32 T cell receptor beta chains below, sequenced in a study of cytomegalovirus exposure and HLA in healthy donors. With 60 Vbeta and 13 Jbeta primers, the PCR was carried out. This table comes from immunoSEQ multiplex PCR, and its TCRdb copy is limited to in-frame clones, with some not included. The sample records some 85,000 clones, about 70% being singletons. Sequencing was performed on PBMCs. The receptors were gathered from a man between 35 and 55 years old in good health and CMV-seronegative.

CDR3 bases: TGTGCCAGCAGCCGGGGGGCTAGCGGGGGGGAAGAGACCCAGTACTTC. As protein: CASSRGASGGEETQYF. The rearrangement links TRBV5-6 to TRBJ2-5, with 12 nucleotides matching TRBD2. Germline V gene data show CDR1 as SGHDT and CDR2 as YYEEEE. The CDR3 consists of 16 residues. Germline trimming cut 4 bases from V and 3 bases from J; bases unmatched to any gene: 7.

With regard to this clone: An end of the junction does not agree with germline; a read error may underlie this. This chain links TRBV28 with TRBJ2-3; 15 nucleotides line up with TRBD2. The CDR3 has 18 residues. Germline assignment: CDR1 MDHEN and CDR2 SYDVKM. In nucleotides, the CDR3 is TGTGCCAGCCGTTTACAGGGACTAGCGGGGGGACCTGGAGATACGCAGTATTTT. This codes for CASRLQGLAGGPGDTQYF.

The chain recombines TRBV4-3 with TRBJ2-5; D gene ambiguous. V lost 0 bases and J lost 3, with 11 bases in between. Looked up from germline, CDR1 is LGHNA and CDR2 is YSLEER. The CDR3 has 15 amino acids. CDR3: CASSQDSQRKETQYF. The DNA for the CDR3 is TGCGCCAGCAGCCAAGATTCCCAGCGAAAAGAGACCCAGTACTTC.

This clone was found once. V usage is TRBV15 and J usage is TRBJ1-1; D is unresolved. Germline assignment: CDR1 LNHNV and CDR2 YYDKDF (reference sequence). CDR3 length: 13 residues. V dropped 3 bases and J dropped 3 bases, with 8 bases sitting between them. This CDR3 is CATSSSLDTEAFF. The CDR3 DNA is TGTGCCACCAGCAGTAGCCTTGACACTGAAGCTTTCTTT.

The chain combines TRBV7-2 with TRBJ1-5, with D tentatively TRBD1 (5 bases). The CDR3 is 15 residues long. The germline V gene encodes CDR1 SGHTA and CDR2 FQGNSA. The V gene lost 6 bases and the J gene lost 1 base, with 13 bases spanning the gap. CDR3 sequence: CASSLTDRSNQPQHF. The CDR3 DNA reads TGTGCCAGCAGTCTCACTGACAGAAGCAATCAGCCCCAGCATTTT.

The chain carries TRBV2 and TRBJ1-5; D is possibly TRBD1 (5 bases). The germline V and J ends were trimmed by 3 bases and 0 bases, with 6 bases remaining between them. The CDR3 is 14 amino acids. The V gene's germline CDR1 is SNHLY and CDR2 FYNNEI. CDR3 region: CASSEQGSNQPQHF. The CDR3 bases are TGTGCCAGCAGTGAGCAGGGTAGCAATCAGCCCCAGCATTTT.

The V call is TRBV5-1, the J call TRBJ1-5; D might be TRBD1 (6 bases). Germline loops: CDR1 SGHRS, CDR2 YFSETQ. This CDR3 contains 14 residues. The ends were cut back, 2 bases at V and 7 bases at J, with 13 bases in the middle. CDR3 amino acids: CASSFGGAGQPQHF. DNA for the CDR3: TGCGCCAGCAGCTTTGGGGGGGCCGGGCAGCCCCAGCATTTT.

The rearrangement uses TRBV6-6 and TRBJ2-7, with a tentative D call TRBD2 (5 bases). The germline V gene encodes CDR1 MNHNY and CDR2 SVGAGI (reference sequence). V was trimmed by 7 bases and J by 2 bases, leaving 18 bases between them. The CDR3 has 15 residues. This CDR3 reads CASKTGSAATYEQYF. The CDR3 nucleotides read TGTGCCAGCAAAACGGGGAGTGCGGCAACCTACGAGCAGTACTTC.

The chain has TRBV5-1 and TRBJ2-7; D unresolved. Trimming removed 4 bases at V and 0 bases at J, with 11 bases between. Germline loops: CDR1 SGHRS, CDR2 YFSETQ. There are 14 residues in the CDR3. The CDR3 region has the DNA TGCGCCAGCAGCCCCACACCTAGCTCCTACGAGCAGTACTTC. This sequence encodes CASSPTPSSYEQYF.

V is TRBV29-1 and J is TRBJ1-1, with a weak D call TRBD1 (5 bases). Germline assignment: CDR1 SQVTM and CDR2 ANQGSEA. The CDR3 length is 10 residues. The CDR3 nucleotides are TGCAGTGCGGGGGGAACTGAAGCTTTCTTT. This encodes CSAGGTEAFF.

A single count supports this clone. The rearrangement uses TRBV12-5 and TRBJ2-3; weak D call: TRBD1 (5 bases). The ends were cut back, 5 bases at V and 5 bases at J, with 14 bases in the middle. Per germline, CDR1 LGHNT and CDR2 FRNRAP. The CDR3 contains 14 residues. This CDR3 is CASGTTAPLDTQYF. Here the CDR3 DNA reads TGTGCTAGTGGTACGACAGCCCCATTAGATACGCAGTATTTT.

The CDR3 reads CASSLSLDGQVFF. CDR3 DNA sequence: TGTGCCAGCAGCTTATCGCTCGACGGCCAGGTTTTCTTT. This chain links TRBV7-2 with TRBJ1-1; no firm D call. Trimming took 2 bases from V and 13 from J, leaving 17 bases between them. The CDR3 is 13 residues long. Germline CDR1 is SGHTA and CDR2 is FQGNSA.

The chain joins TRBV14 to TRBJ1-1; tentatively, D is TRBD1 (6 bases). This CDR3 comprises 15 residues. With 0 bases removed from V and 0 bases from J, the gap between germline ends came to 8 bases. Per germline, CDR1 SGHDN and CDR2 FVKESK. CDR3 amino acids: CASSQEWGLNTEAFF. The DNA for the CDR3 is TGTGCCAGCAGCCAAGAATGGGGGCTGAACACTGAAGCTTTCTTT.

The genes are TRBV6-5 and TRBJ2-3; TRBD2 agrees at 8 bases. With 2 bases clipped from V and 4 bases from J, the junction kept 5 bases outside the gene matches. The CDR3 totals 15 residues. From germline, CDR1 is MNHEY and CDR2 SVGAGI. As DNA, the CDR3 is TGTGCCAGCAGTTACACGGGGGGGTGGGCAGATACGCAGTATTTT. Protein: CASSYTGGWADTQYF.

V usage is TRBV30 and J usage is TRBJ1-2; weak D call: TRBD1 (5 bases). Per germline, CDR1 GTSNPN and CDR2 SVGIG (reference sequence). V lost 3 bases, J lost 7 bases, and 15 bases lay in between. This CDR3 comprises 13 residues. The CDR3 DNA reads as TGTGCCTGGAGCAAAGGTCCTAGGGGTGGCTACACCTTC. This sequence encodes CAWSKGPRGGYTF. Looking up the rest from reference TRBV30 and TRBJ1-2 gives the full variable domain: SQTIHQWPATLVQPVGSPLSLECTVEGTSNPNLYWYRQAAGRGLQLLFYSVGIGQISSEVPQNLSASRPQDRQFILSSKKLLLSDSGFYLCAWSKGPRGGYTFGSGTRLTVV.

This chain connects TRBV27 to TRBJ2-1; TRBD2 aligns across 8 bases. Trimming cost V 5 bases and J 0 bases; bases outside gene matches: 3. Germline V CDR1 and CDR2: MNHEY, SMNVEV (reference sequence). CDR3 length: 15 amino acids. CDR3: CASSPGTSSYNEQFF. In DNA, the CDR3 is TGTGCCAGCAGTCCCGGGACTAGCTCCTACAATGAGCAGTTCTTC.

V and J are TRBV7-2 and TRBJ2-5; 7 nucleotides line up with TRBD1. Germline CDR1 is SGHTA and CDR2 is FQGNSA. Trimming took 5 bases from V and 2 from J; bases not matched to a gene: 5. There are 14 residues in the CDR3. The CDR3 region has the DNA TGTGCCAGCAGCATGGGACAGAGACAAGAGACCCAGTACTTC. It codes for CASSMGQRQETQYF.

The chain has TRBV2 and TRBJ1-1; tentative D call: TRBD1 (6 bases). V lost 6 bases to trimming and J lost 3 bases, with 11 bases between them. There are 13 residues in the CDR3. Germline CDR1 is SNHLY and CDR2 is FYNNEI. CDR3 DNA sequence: TGTGCCAGCAGGCGGGGGGGCCACACTGAAGCTTTCTTT. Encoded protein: CASRRGGHTEAFF.

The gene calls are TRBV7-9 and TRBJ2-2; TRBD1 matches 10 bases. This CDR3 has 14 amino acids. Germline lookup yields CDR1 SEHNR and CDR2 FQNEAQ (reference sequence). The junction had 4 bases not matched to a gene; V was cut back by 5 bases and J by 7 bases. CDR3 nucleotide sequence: TGTGCCAGCAGCAGACAGGGGGCCGTCGGGGAGCTGTTTTTT. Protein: CASSRQGAVGELFF.

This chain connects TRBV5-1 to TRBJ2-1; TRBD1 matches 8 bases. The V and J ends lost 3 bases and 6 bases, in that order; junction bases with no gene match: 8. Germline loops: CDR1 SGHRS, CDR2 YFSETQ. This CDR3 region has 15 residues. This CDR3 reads CASSYGQGPANEQFF. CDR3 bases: TGCGCCAGCAGCTACGGACAGGGCCCGGCCAATGAGCAGTTCTTC.

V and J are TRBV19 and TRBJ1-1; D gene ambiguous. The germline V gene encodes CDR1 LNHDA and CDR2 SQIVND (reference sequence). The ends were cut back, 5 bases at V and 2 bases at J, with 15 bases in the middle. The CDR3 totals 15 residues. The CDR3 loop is CASSPHRSGNTEAFF. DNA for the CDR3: TGTGCCAGTAGTCCCCATAGGAGCGGAAACACTGAAGCTTTCTTT.

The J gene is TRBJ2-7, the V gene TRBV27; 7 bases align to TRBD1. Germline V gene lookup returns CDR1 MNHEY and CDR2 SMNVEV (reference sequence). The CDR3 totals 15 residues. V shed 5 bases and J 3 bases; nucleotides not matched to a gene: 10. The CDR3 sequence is CASSHTKGGYYEQYF. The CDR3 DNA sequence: TGTGCCAGCAGTCACACAAAAGGGGGCTACTACGAGCAGTACTTC.

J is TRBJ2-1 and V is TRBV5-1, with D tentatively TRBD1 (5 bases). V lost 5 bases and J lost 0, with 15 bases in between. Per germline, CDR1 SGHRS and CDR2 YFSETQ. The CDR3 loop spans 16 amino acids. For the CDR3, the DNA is TGCGCCAGCAGTGTGGGGCGCCGGAGCTCCTACAATGAGCAGTTCTTC. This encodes CASSVGRRSSYNEQFF.

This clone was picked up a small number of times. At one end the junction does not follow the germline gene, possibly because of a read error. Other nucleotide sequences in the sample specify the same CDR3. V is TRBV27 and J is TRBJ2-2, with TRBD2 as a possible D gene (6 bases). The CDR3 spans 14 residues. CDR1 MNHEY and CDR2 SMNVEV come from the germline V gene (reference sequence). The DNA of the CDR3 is TGTGCTAGCAGTTTATTGGGGGGTGCCGGGGAGCTGTTTTTT. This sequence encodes CASSLLGGAGELFF.

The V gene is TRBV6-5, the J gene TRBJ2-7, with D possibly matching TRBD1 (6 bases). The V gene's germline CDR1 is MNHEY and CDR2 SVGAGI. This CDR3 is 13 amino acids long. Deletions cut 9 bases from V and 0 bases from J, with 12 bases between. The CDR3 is CASGQYNSYEQYF. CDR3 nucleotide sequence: TGTGCCAGTGGACAGTACAACTCCTACGAGCAGTACTTC.

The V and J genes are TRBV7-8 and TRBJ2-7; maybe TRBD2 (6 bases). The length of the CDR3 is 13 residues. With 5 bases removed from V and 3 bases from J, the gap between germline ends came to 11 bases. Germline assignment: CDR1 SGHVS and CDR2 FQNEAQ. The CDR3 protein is CASSQGEVYEQYF. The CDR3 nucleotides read TGTGCCAGCAGCCAAGGGGAGGTCTACGAGCAGTACTTC.

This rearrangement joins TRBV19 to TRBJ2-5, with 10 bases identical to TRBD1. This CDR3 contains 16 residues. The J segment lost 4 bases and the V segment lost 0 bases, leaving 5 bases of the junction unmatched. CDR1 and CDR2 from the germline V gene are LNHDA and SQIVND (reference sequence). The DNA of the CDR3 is TGTGCCAGTAGTATAGAGAGACAGGGGGCGCGAGAGACCCAGTACTTC. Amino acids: CASSIERQGARETQYF.

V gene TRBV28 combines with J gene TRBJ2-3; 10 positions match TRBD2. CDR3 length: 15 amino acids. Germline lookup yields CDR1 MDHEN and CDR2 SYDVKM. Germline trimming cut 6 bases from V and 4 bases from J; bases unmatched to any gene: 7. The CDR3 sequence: CASRPIAGGADTQYF. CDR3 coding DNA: TGTGCCAGCAGACCTATAGCGGGGGGCGCAGATACGCAGTATTTT. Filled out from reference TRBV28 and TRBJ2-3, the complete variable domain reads DVKVTQSSRYLVKRTGEKVFLECVQDMDHENMFWYRQDPGLGLRLIYFSYDVKMKEKGDIPEGYSVSREKKERFSLILESASTNQTSMYLCASRPIAGGADTQYFGPGTRLTVL.

The DNA of the CDR3 is TGTGCCAGCAGCTTGCGGGGGGATCCCACTGAAGCTTTCTTT. Translating gives CASSLRGDPTEAFF. The chain recombines TRBV7-8 with TRBJ1-1, with D perhaps matching TRBD1 (5 bases). CDR1 and CDR2 from the germline V gene are SGHVS and FQNEAQ. Between the trimmed V and J ends, which lost 3 bases and 4 bases, there was a span of 12 bases. CDR3 length: 14 residues.

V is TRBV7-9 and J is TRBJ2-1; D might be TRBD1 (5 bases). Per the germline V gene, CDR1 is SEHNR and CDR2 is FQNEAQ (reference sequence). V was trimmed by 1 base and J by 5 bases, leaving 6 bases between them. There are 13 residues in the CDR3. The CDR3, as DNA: TGTGCCAGCAGCTTAGGGGGCCACAATGAGCAGTTCTTC. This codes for CASSLGGHNEQFF.

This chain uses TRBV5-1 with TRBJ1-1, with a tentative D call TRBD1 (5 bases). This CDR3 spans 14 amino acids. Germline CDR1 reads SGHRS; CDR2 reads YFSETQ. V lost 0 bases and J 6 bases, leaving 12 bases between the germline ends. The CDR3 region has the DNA TGCGCCAGCAGCTTGGTCGGGGGTTCGCCTGAAGCTTTCTTT. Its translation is CASSLVGGSPEAFF.

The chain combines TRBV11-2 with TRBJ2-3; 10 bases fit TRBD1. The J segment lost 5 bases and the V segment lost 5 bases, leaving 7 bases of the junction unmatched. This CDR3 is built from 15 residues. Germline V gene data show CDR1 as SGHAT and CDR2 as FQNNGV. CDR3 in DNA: TGTGCCAGCAGCAAACCGGGACAGGGGAGAGATACGCAGTATTTT. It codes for CASSKPGQGRDTQYF.